This TCR beta chain was identified in a study of cytomegalovirus exposure and HLA in healthy donors. Study conclusions and caveats: In terms of immune exposure information, only CMV serostatus was available. Follow-up analysis found HLA locus-dependent TCR association rates, highest for DRB1 and lowest for HLA-C. Later findings reportedly placed an Asian-associated ancestry cluster below the approximately 620-donor mean for N-insertions.

Donors sampled were nominally healthy, though unrecorded immune exposures were likely. The V end lost 0 bases, the J end lost 15 bases, and 10 bases lay between the germline ends. Looked up from germline, CDR1 is SGDLS and CDR2 is YYNGEE. The CDR3 covers 11 residues. On this clone: Its target is not known.

Researchers ran the PCR with 60 Vbeta and 13 Jbeta primers. The method was immunoSEQ multiplex PCR; TCRdb's version includes in-frame clones alone and lacks a portion of them. The sample holds approximately 140,000 clones; about 81% are singletons and the top ten take around 6.4%. Input material: PBMCs. This TCR came from a middle-aged woman in good health and CMV-seropositive. The chain combines TRBV9 with TRBJ2-1; D perhaps matches TRBD2 (5 bases). The CDR3 loop reads CASSVAWRRFF. CDR3 sequence (DNA): TGTGCCAGCAGCGTAGCTTGGAGGCGGTTCTTC.